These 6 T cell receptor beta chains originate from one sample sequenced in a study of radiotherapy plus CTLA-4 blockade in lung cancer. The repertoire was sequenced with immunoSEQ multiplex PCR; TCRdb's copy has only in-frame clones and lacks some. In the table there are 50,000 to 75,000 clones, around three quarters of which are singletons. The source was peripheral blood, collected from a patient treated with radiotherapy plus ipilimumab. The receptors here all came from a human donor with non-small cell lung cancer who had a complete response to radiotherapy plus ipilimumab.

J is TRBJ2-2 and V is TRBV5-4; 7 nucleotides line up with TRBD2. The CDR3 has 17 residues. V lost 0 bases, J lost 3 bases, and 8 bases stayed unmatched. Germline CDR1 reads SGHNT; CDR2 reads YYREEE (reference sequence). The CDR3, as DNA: TGTGCCAGCAGCTTGGGTCTAGCGGACTTATACACCGGGGAGCTGTTTTTT. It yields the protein CASSLGLADLYTGELFF.

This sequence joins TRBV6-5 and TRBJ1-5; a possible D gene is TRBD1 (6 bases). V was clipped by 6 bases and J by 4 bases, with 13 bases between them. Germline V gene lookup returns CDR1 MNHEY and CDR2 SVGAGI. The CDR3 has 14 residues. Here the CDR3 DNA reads TGTGCCAGCAGACCGGACAGAGTGAATCAGCCCCAGCATTTT. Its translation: CASRPDRVNQPQHF.

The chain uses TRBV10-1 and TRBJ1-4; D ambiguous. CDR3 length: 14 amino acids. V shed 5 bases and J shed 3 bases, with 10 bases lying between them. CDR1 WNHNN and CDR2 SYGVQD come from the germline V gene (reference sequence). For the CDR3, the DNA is TGCGCCAGCAGTCCCGGATCAGCTAATGAAAAACTGTTTTTT. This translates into CASSPGSANEKLFF.

The CDR3 spells CASGSGYGYTF. The CDR3 nucleotides are TGTGCCAGCGGGTCAGGTTATGGCTACACCTTC. The chain recombines TRBV2 with TRBJ1-2, with D hard to call. Germline CDR1 is SNHLY and CDR2 is FYNNEI. Trimming pared 8 bases from V and 5 bases from J, leaving 9 bases between. This CDR3 region has 11 residues.

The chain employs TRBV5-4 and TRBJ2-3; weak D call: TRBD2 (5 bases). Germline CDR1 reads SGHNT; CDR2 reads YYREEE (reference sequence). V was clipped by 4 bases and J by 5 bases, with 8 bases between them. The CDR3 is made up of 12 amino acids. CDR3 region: CASSLGVDTQYF. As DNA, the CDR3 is TGTGCCAGCAGCCTCGGGGTAGATACGCAGTATTTT.

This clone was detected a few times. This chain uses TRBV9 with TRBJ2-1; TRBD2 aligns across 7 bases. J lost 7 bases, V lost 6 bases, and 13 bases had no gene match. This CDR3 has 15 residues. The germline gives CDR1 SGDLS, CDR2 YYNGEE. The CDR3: CASIPGGSRENEQFF. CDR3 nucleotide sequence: TGTGCCAGCATCCCTGGCGGGAGCCGGGAGAATGAGCAGTTCTTC.